Listed below are T cell receptor beta chains from one sample, sequenced in a study of early T cells in non-severe SARS-CoV-2 infection. TCRdb re-analysed the 5' RACE reads in MiXCR, keeping a single row per CDR3 protein. The sample has nearly 55,000 distinct CDR3 sequences; around 7.7% are singletons. Sequences were derived from whole blood, sampled at baseline. These receptors all come from an adult who was a healthcare worker with PCR-confirmed SARS-CoV-2 infection or an uninfected control (not recorded which). CDR3s include the opening cysteine and the closing phenylalanine or tryptophan. The D gene is left open where the match is weak. Only part of the rows carry a size: once, few, many, or a class if the clone is expanded.

J gene | D gene | clone size | V gene | CDR3 protein | CDR3 DNA
TRBJ1-5 | NA | few | TRBV3-1 | CASSPMDTNQPQHF | TGTGCCAGCAGCCCGATGGACACAAATCAGCCCCAGCATTTT
TRBJ1-2 | NA | few | TRBV6-2/TRBV6-3 | CASSWGDYGYTF | TGTGCCAGCAGCTGGGGCGACTATGGCTACACCTTC
TRBJ2-1 | NA | many | TRBV14 | CASSQVGNHNEQFF | TGTGCCAGCAGCCAAGTTGGCAACCACAATGAGCAGTTCTTC
TRBJ2-7 | NA | few | TRBV5-1 | CASSSSGRTAYEQYF | TGCGCCAGCAGCTCTTCTGGCAGGACCGCCTACGAGCAGTACTTC
TRBJ2-2 | TRBD2 | NA | TRBV24-1 | CATSDGERETGELFF | TGTGCCACCAGTGATGGGGAGCGGGAGACCGGGGAGCTGTTTTTT
TRBJ2-7 | NA | few | TRBV27 | CASSFVGSEQYF | TGTGCCAGCAGTTTCGTGGGAAGCGAGCAGTACTTC
TRBJ2-3 | NA | few | TRBV5-1 | CASTAPGDTQYF | TGCGCCAGCACCGCCCCGGGAGATACGCAGTATTTT
TRBJ2-3 | TRBD2 | few | TRBV6-4 | CASSEGKAGGTTDTQYF | TGTGCCAGCAGTGAGGGTAAGGCGGGAGGCACCACAGATACGCAGTATTTT
TRBJ1-1 | NA | few | TRBV5-6 | CASSLGLTDRAFF | TGTGCCAGCAGCTTGGGACTGACAGATAGAGCTTTCTTT
TRBJ2-2 | NA | many | TRBV2 | CASSEAPGRWDTGELFF | TGTGCCAGCAGTGAAGCCCCGGGCAGATGGGACACCGGGGAGCTGTTTTTT
TRBJ2-6 | NA | NA | TRBV18 | CASSYSGANVLTF | TGTGCCAGCTCTTACTCTGGGGCCAACGTCCTGACTTTC
TRBJ2-7 | TRBD1 | few | TRBV5-4 | CASSFGTGVYEQYF | TGTGCCAGCAGCTTCGGGACAGGGGTCTACGAGCAGTACTTC
TRBJ2-7 | NA | few | TRBV5-4 | CASRRTGTAPEQYF | TGTGCCAGCAGGAGAACGGGAACGGCCCCTGAGCAGTACTTC
TRBJ2-7 | TRBD2 | few | TRBV20-1 | CSASRLAPSYEQYF | TGCAGTGCTAGTCGACTAGCGCCCTCCTACGAGCAGTACTTC